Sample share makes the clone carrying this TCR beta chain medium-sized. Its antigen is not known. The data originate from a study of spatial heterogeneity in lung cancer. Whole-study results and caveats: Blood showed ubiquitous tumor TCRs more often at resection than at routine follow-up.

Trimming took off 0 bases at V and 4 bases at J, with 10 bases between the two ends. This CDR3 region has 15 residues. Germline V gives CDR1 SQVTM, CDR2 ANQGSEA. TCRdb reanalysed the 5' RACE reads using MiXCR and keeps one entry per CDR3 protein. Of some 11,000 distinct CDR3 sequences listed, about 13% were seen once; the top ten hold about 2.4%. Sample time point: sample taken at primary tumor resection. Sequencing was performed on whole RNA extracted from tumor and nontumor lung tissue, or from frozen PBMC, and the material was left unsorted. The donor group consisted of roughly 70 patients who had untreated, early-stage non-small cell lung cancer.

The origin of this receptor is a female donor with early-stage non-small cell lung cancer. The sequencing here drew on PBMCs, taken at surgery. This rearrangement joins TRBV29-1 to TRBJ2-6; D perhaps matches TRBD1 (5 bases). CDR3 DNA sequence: TGCAGCGTTGAAGAACCCAGACAGGGGGCCAACGTCCTGACTTTC. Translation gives CSVEEPRQGANVLTF.